This TCR beta chain originates from a study of CD8 T cells in ankylosing spondylitis. Study results and limitations: What seemed typical of ankylosing spondylitis blood was a TCR beta motif built from 7 or 8 highly homologous variants.

CDR1 and CDR2 from the germline V gene are SQVTM and ANQGSEA. Trimming took 1 base from V and 4 from J, leaving 13 bases between them. The CDR3 is 14 amino acids. Concerning this clonotype: The antigen is not known.

TCRdb re-called the 5' RACE reads through MiXCR, storing one row per CDR3 protein. Of roughly 670,000 distinct CDR3 sequences in the sample, 15% to 20% are singletons; the top ten hold 19%. The TCR sequence derives from a male donor with ankylosing spondylitis. Sample: blood, either unsorted or a sorted T cell fraction (not recorded which). The chain has TRBV29-1 and TRBJ1-2; TRBD1 might be the D (5 bases). CDR3 sequence (DNA): TGCAGCGTTGAAGCGTCGGGGCGACCCTATGGCTACACCTTC. Translated, it gives CSVEASGRPYGYTF. The whole variable domain, remainder taken from reference TRBV29-1 and TRBJ1-2, is SAVISQKPSRDICQRGTSLTIQCQVDSQVTMMFWYRQQPGQSLTLIATANQGSEATYESGFVIDKFPISRPNLTFSTLTVSNMSPEDSSIYLCSVEASGRPYGYTFGSGTRLTVV.